The clone carrying this T cell receptor beta chain was counted between two and nine times. Its antigen is not known. The data originate from a study of T-cell reconstitution after alpha-beta-depleted transplantation in children. General observations from the study: It was surviving recipient T cells and thymic progenitors that gave some patients high TCRbeta diversity at day 60. Several hundred rapidly expanded clones from non-depleted graft cells reportedly supplied alpha-beta T cells about two months post-transplant. When one year had passed after transplant, most T-cell counts and diversity came from newly produced T cells.

Looked up from germline, CDR1 is KGHSH and CDR2 is LQKENI. V was clipped by 3 bases and J by 3 bases; unmatched bases: 8. The CDR3 covers 16 residues. Preparation of the TCRbeta library used unique molecular identifiers. TCRdb analysed the PCR reads with MiXCR anew, one entry per CDR3 protein. The data hold 5,500 to 7,000 distinct CDR3 sequences, with 16% observed a single time. The sample consisted of PBMCs, mostly from graft donor cells, taken 60 days after TCRalphabeta/CD19-depleted stem cell transplant. The sequence was obtained from a male patient aged 10 to 17 who had a stem cell transplant for acute myeloid leukemia, so the T cells may come from the graft donor. The chain employs TRBV18 and TRBJ2-4; 7 nucleotides align to TRBD1. The CDR3 region is CASSPLPGGDKNIQYF. CDR3 bases: TGTGCCAGCTCACCGCTACCAGGGGGTGACAAAAACATTCAGTACTTC.